Listed here are 25 T cell receptor beta chains from one sample, sequenced in a study of brain T cells in children with intractable seizures. The data were produced by immunoSEQ multiplex PCR, yet TCRdb's version contains in-frame clones alone and is incomplete. The sample lists about 80,000 clones, under 95% occurring once. The sample consisted of peripheral blood, taken at surgery. All receptors come from a girl aged 2 to 9 with Rasmussen encephalitis and intractable seizures.

V and J are TRBV10-2 and TRBJ2-2, with a possible D match to TRBD1 (5 bases). Trimming took off 7 bases at V and 3 bases at J, with 9 bases between the two ends. Germline V gene data show CDR1 as WSHSY and CDR2 as SAAADI. CDR3 length: 13 amino acids. In DNA, the CDR3 is TGCGCCAGCACAGGGTCTTACACCGGGGAGCTGTTTTTT. It is translated as CASTGSYTGELFF.

V gene TRBV6-1 combines with J gene TRBJ1-2; perhaps TRBD1 as D (5 bases). Germline CDR1 reads MNHNS; CDR2 reads SASEGT. CDR3 length: 14 residues. V was trimmed by 3 bases and J by 8 bases, leaving 16 bases between them. The CDR3 DNA reads as TGTGCCAGCAGTGATCGTGGAGGGGCAAACGGCTACACCTTC. Its protein is CASSDRGGANGYTF.

The genes are TRBV10-3 and TRBJ1-3; D is perhaps TRBD1 (5 bases). The ends were cut back, 0 bases at V and 0 bases at J, with 21 bases in the middle. CDR3 length: 20 residues. Germline CDR1 and CDR2: ENHRY and SYGVKD. The CDR3: CAISESTRAFGTNSGNTIYF. The CDR3, as DNA: TGTGCCATCAGTGAGTCGACTCGGGCCTTTGGGACTAACTCTGGAAACACCATATATTTT.

The chain has TRBV21-1 and TRBJ2-7; the table assigns TRBD2, which was not confirmed against the DNA. TRBV21-1 counts as a pseudogene. CDR3 length: 17 amino acids. Here the CDR3 reads CASSKTLPGLRPYEQYF. The CDR3 DNA sequence: TGTGCCAGCAGCAAAACACTGCCGGGACTCCGACCCTACGAGCAGTACTTC.

The chain recombines TRBV2 with TRBJ1-5; unclear D gene. Looked up from germline, CDR1 is SNHLY and CDR2 is FYNNEI. The CDR3 has 14 residues. The germline V and J ends were trimmed by 1 base and 0 bases, with 4 bases remaining between them. The CDR3 nucleotides read TGTGCCAGCAGTGAAGGGCATAGCAATCAGCCCCAGCATTTT. Residues: CASSEGHSNQPQHF. Looking up the rest from reference TRBV2 and TRBJ1-5 gives the full variable domain: EPEVTQTPSHQVTQMGQEVILRCVPISNHLYFYWYRQILGQKVEFLVSFYNNEISEKSEIFDDQFSVERPDGSNFTLKIRSTKLEDSAMYFCASSEGHSNQPQHFGDGTRLSIL.

J is TRBJ2-1 and V is TRBV7-2; 9 bases map to TRBD2. V was pared by 4 bases and J by 4 bases, with 8 bases of the junction left unmatched. The germline CDR1 and CDR2 sequences are SGHTA and FQGNSA. The CDR3 is made up of 16 amino acids. Here the CDR3 DNA reads TGTGCCAGCAGCTCCCCGAGCGGGGGGTTGTACAATGAGCAGTTCTTC. Amino acid sequence: CASSSPSGGLYNEQFF.

V usage is TRBV11-2 and J usage is TRBJ1-2; 9 nucleotides agree with TRBD1. Germline V gene data show CDR1 as SGHAT and CDR2 as FQNNGV. The trim removed 3 bases at V and 4 bases at J, leaving 12 bases unmatched. This CDR3 has 17 residues. The CDR3 nucleotides are TGTGCCAGCAGCTTGAGTACCGGGACAGGGAGGTTCTATGGCTACACCTTC. Translated: CASSLSTGTGRFYGYTF.

In this sample, this clone turned up once. The rearrangement links TRBV11-2 to TRBJ2-3; D gene ambiguous. Trimming cost V 4 bases and J 2 bases, with 1 base left between them. The CDR3 contains 11 residues. Germline V CDR1 and CDR2: SGHAT, FQNNGV. The CDR3 loop reads CASSSTDTQYF. CDR3 coding DNA: TGTGCCAGCAGCTCCACAGATACGCAGTATTTT.

J is TRBJ1-1 and V is TRBV7-3; 7 bases match TRBD1. Germline V lookup: CDR1 SGHTA, CDR2 FQGTGA. The V and J ends lost 1 base and 1 base, in that order; junction bases with no gene match: 6. The CDR3 totals 16 residues. As DNA, the CDR3 is TGTGCCAGCAGCTTAAAACAGGGGCCTCCGAACACTGAAGCTTTCTTT. This sequence encodes CASSLKQGPPNTEAFF.

The J gene is TRBJ1-5, the V gene TRBV24-1; possibly TRBD1 for D (6 bases). Trimming took 4 bases from V and 4 from J, leaving 10 bases between them. Germline V gene sequence: CDR1 KGHDR, CDR2 SFDVKD. This CDR3 comprises 14 residues. The CDR3 protein is CATSDAGQNQPQHF. The DNA for the CDR3 is TGTGCCACCAGTGACGCTGGACAGAATCAGCCCCAGCATTTT.

This chain connects TRBV4-1 to TRBJ2-1; D is perhaps TRBD2 (6 bases). This CDR3 has 15 amino acids. Germline V gives CDR1 MGHRA, CDR2 YSYEKL. V was pared by 3 bases and J by 4 bases, with 13 bases between. The CDR3 sequence: CASSQRGTYYNEQFF. DNA of the CDR3: TGCGCCAGCAGCCAGCGGGGCACGTATTACAATGAGCAGTTCTTC.

This clone occurred a few times. The V call is TRBV3-1 (or the pseudogene TRBV3-2), the J call TRBJ2-7; D unresolved. Germline CDR1 LGHDT, CDR2 YNNKEL (reference sequence). This CDR3 region has 13 residues. Trimming removed 3 bases at V and 1 base at J, with 7 bases between. The CDR3 bases are TGTGCCAGCAGCCATCGACCGTCCTACGAGCAGTACTTC. Its translation is CASSHRPSYEQYF.

The rearrangement uses TRBV3-1 (or the pseudogene TRBV3-2) and TRBJ2-5, with TRBD2 as a possible D gene (6 bases). This CDR3 has 14 residues. Trimming stripped 3 bases from V and 4 bases from J, with 12 bases between. Per the germline V gene, CDR1 is LGHDT and CDR2 is YNNKEL (reference sequence). The CDR3 nucleotides read TGTGCCAGCAGCCACATGACTAGAACAGAGACCCAGTACTTC. Residues: CASSHMTRTETQYF.

The chain combines TRBV6-5 with TRBJ1-1, with 8 bases that match TRBD1. Trimming cost V 6 bases and J 2 bases; bases outside gene matches: 5. The CDR3 has 14 residues. The germline CDR1 and CDR2 sequences are MNHEY and SVGAGI. The CDR3 region has the DNA TGTGCCAGCAGCCGGACAGGGCTAAACACTGAAGCTTTCTTT. Translated: CASSRTGLNTEAFF.

This chain links TRBV27 with TRBJ1-2, with D possibly being TRBD1 (5 bases). The V and J ends lost 6 bases and 5 bases respectively, with 19 bases between them. The CDR3 covers 15 residues. Germline lookup yields CDR1 MNHEY and CDR2 SMNVEV (reference sequence). The CDR3 sequence: CASSPTDSGRYGYTF. CDR3 DNA sequence: TGTGCCAGCAGCCCGACGGATTCGGGGCGATATGGCTACACCTTC.

This clone was counted once. The chain uses TRBV11-3 and TRBJ2-1; 12 nucleotides agree with TRBD2. Unmatched junction bases numbered 8, after V lost 5 bases and J lost 6 bases. The germline gives CDR1 SGHNT, CDR2 YENEEA. The CDR3 loop spans 16 amino acids. The DNA of the CDR3 is TGTGCCAGCAGCGGCAGACTAGCGGGAGAATTCAATGAGCAGTTCTTC. Translating it yields CASSGRLAGEFNEQFF.

The chain employs TRBV4-1 and TRBJ1-5, with 7 positions matching TRBD1. The V and J ends lost 3 bases and 2 bases, in that order; junction bases with no gene match: 1. The CDR3 contains 14 residues. Looked up from germline, CDR1 is MGHRA and CDR2 is YSYEKL. In DNA form, the CDR3 reads TGCGCCAGCAGCCATACAGGGGGCAATCAGCCCCAGCATTTT. This encodes CASSHTGGNQPQHF.

V is TRBV29-1 and J is TRBJ2-5; 9 positions agree with TRBD2. The CDR3 loop spans 14 amino acids. After removal of 5 bases from V and 2 bases from J, the junction contained 6 bases not matched to a gene. In germline, CDR1 is SQVTM, CDR2 ANQGSEA. As DNA, the CDR3 is TGCAGCGTTCCGGGACTAGCATATCAAGAGACCCAGTACTTC. It specifies CSVPGLAYQETQYF.

The chain joins TRBV7-8 to TRBJ2-7; 7 nucleotides line up with TRBD2. CDR1 and CDR2 from the germline V gene are SGHVS and FQNEAQ. This CDR3 contains 15 residues. J gave up 3 bases and V 5 bases, and 10 bases lay outside the gene matches. CDR3 bases: TGTGCCAGCAGCACGGACGGAGCGGGACTCTACGAGCAGTACTTC. Its protein product is CASSTDGAGLYEQYF. Looking up the rest from reference TRBV7-8 and TRBJ2-7 gives the full variable domain: GAGVSQSPRYKVAKRGQDVALRCDPISGHVSLFWYQQALGQGPEFLTYFQNEAQLDKSGLPSDRFFAERPEGSVSTLKIQRTQQEDSAVYLCASSTDGAGLYEQYFGPGTRLTVT.

This clone was found once. The chain links TRBV7-2 to TRBJ1-6; 9 nucleotides line up with TRBD1. With V trimmed by 4 bases and J by 6 bases, 4 bases remained unmatched. The CDR3 has 15 residues. The germline CDR1 and CDR2 sequences are SGHTA and FQGNSA. In nucleotides, the CDR3 is TGTGCCAGCAGCTCACAGGGGGCCACTAATTCACCCCTCCACTTT. It encodes CASSSQGATNSPLHF.

Comment on this clone: The DNA is omitted, as the CDR3 cannot be located on it reliably, and the CDR3 follows TCRdb's listing. The J gene is TRBJ1-1, the V gene TRBV12-3 or TRBV12-4. The CDR3 is made up of 12 amino acids, end residues included. The CDR3 sequence: CASSSSASEAFF.

The chain uses TRBV7-9 and TRBJ2-7; D is perhaps TRBD1 (5 bases). CDR3 length: 13 residues. CDR1 is SEHNR, CDR2 FQNEAQ, per germline (reference sequence). Trimming stripped 5 bases from V and 6 bases from J, with 14 bases between. This CDR3 is CASSNRQFSEQYF. CDR3 DNA sequence: TGTGCCAGCAGCAATAGACAGTTCTCCGAGCAGTACTTC.

The J gene is TRBJ2-7, the V gene TRBV2, with D tentatively TRBD1 or TRBD2 (5 bases each). CDR3 size: 13 residues. Trimming shortened V by 3 bases and J by 7 bases, and 13 bases separated the two germline ends. Germline V gene lookup returns CDR1 SNHLY and CDR2 FYNNEI. The CDR3 here is CASSDLQGEEQYF. CDR3 DNA sequence: TGTGCCAGCAGTGATCTTCAGGGAGAGGAGCAGTACTTC. Variable domain in full (rest from reference TRBV2 and TRBJ2-7): EPEVTQTPSHQVTQMGQEVILRCVPISNHLYFYWYRQILGQKVEFLVSFYNNEISEKSEIFDDQFSVERPDGSNFTLKIRSTKLEDSAMYFCASSDLQGEEQYFGPGTRLTVT.

The chain joins TRBV7-9 to TRBJ2-1; tentatively, D is TRBD1 or TRBD2 (5 bases each). V lost 5 bases and J 4 bases, leaving 18 bases between the germline ends. Per germline, CDR1 SEHNR and CDR2 FQNEAQ (reference sequence). The CDR3 spans 16 residues. CDR3 sequence reads: CASSGSRDPAYNEQFF. CDR3 DNA: TGTGCCAGCAGCGGAAGCCGGGACCCTGCTTACAATGAGCAGTTCTTC. Supplemented by reference TRBV7-9 and TRBJ2-1, the full variable domain reads DTGVSQNPRHKITKRGQNVTFRCDPISEHNRLYWYRQTLGQGPEFLTYFQNEAQLEKSRLLSDRFSAERPKGSFSTLEIQRTEQGDSAMYLCASSGSRDPAYNEQFFGPGTRLTVL.

This clone has a handful of counts. V is TRBV7-3 and J is TRBJ2-3; 9 bases map to TRBD2. There are 15 residues in the CDR3. After removal of 5 bases from V and 6 bases from J, the junction contained 9 bases not matched to a gene. Germline lookup yields CDR1 SGHTA and CDR2 FQGTGA. CDR3 sequence (DNA): TGTGCCAGCAGCCCCAGCGGGGGGCGTCTGGATACGCAGTATTTT. This encodes CASSPSGGRLDTQYF.